This T cell receptor (beta chain) emerged from a study of identifying expanded T cells in peripheral blood. Germline CDR1 is SGHRS and CDR2 is YFSETQ. V was clipped by 3 bases and J by 0 bases; unmatched bases: 3. The CDR3 is 15 residues long. General study results and limits: Approximately 1.2 clones differed between technical replicates, versus approximately 17 and 20 over time. Clone count variance between roughly two-week samples rose with total template count.

No infections or other immune events were documented during collection. The data were produced by immunoSEQ multiplex PCR, yet TCRdb's version contains in-frame clones alone and is incomplete. The sample yields 90,000 to 100,000 clones, almost 90% seen once. Only one count was recorded for this clone. Antigen unknown. This TCR derives from a person aged 18 to 69 in good health. This chain uses TRBV5-1 with TRBJ2-3; 8 nucleotides line up with TRBD2. The sequenced sample consisted of blood. CDR3 in DNA: TGCGCCAGCAGCTCCCGGGAGGGGAGCACAGATACGCAGTATTTT. Amino acids: CASSSREGSTDTQYF.